This T cell receptor beta chain was profiled in a study of T cells in Graves' hyperthyroidism and ophthalmopathy. From RNA transcripts, TCR beta CDR3 regions were amplified. When the TCR CDR3 underwent first-round RT-PCR, the HTBI primer set was used. TCRdb reanalysed the multiplex PCR reads using MiXCR and keeps one entry per CDR3 protein. The sample includes 530,000 or so distinct CDR3 sequences, approximately 17% seen only once; the top ten take about 16%. For the diagnoses, clinical symptoms, serum thyroxine and TRAb, thyroid ultrasound and orbital computed tomography were used. The PBMCs had their origin in about 9.7 ml of fresh peripheral blood. CDR1 and CDR2 (germline): SEHNR, FQNEAQ (reference sequence). The CDR3 extends over 17 amino acids. Trimming shortened V by 5 bases and J by 0 bases, and 17 bases separated the two germline ends.

V and J are TRBV7-9 and TRBJ2-1, with TRBD2 as a possible D gene (6 bases). The origin of this receptor is a woman younger than 35 with Graves' ophthalmopathy. Input material: blood. This CDR3 is CASSQGIGGSSYNEQFF. The CDR3 region has the DNA TGTGCCAGCAGCCAAGGTATCGGGGGTAGCTCCTACAATGAGCAGTTCTTC.